The rows below give T cell receptor beta chains drawn from one sample of a study of regulatory T cells in long-lasting Graves disease. TCRdb called the multiplex PCR reads again in MiXCR, with one record for every CDR3 protein. Here the sample spans 530,000 or so distinct CDR3 sequences, about 13% being singletons. The same data also went into a second study, on T cells in Graves' hyperthyroidism and ophthalmopathy.

Sample: peripheral blood mononuclear cells (PBMCs), taken at new diagnosis, from a patient treated with antithyroid drugs. Receptor source: a man aged 30 to 39 with Graves disease. Both conserved end residues are part of each CDR3. A D gene is named only where the DNA matches it firmly. Clone size, where shown, is once, few, many, or a class for clones that have expanded.

abundance	d_gene	v_gene	j_gene	CDR3aa
.	TRBD1	TRBV2	TRBJ1-4	CVSSEAQTGYEKLSF
many	.	TRBV27	TRBJ2-3	CASSLRTAKDTQYF
.	TRBD2	TRBV7-3	TRBJ2-1	CASSLTTGGYNEQFF
.	TRBD2	TRBV20-1	TRBJ2-7	CSAIGLAGDFSYEQYF
few	.	TRBV10-1	TRBJ1-1	CASSKGTEAFF
.	TRBD1	TRBV18	TRBJ2-1	CASSPPMGTAPSYNEQFF
many	.	TRBV11-2	TRBJ2-1	CASSIVSPRRLGETNEQFF
many	.	TRBV11-2	TRBJ2-7	CASSGRAYEQYF
many	.	TRBV5-4	TRBJ2-5	CASSLRGLEETQYF
.	.	TRBV11-2	TRBJ2-6	CASSLVLTGANVLTF
.	.	TRBV7-9	TRBJ1-1	CASSLALSRGREERTEAFF
few	TRBD2	TRBV7-3	TRBJ2-1	CASSLGLASGNEQFF
.	.	TRBV5-1	TRBJ2-7	CASSLEGGPYEQYF
few	.	TRBV29-1	TRBJ1-5	CSVDGPGGQPQHF
many	TRBD2	TRBV28	TRBJ2-1	CASSLYASGSGEQFF
many	TRBD1	TRBV6-1	TRBJ1-1	CASGQGDTEAFF
few	TRBD2	TRBV7-3	TRBJ2-1	CASSSRVGQTSVDNEQFF
.	.	TRBV4-1	TRBJ1-4	CASARVVNEKLFF
many	.	TRBV20-1	TRBJ2-7	CSAARDSYEQYF
many	.	TRBV29-1	TRBJ2-1	CSARTDSPHNEQFF
many	.	TRBV19	TRBJ1-6	CASSVPNRNSPLHF
many	TRBD1	TRBV30	TRBJ1-1	CAWSIRQGGTEAFF
.	.	TRBV15	TRBJ2-7	CATSRDRSGHYEQYF
.	.	TRBV5-1	TRBJ2-5	CASSLGASGVETQYF
.	TRBD1	TRBV6-2/TRBV6-3	TRBJ2-7	CASSCGTGGYEQYF
many	.	TRBV7-6	TRBJ2-1	CASSRGLLSSNEQFF
many	.	TRBV19	TRBJ2-1	CASSMQGSNEQFF
few	TRBD2	TRBV24-1	TRBJ2-3	CATSAAGLAGGGTDTQYF
many	.	TRBV2	TRBJ2-7	CASTSLSYEQYF
few	.	TRBV27	TRBJ2-3	CATSEIGDTQYF
many	TRBD2	TRBV19	TRBJ2-3	CASSVLAGDGPDTQYF
many	TRBD2	TRBV7-9	TRBJ2-7	CASSLEAGVKYEQYF
many	.	TRBV5-1	TRBJ2-2	CASSRDTANTGELFF
many	TRBD2	TRBV29-1	TRBJ2-7	CSVEVWASGPSYEQYF
many	TRBD2	TRBV20-1	TRBJ2-3	CSARDTTSGGGDTQYF
many	.	TRBV2	TRBJ2-1	CATAGFSYNEQFF